These 5 T cell receptor beta chains share one sample of origin, sequenced in a study of beta chain features in type 1 diabetes. The investigators reverse transcribed all of the isolated RNA, so they sequenced expressed TCRB transcripts. This table comes from immunoSEQ multiplex PCR, and its TCRdb copy is limited to in-frame clones, with some not included. The table lists 300,000 to 400,000 clones, over 9.5% of them singletons. The sequencing input was naive CD4+ T cells from blood. The receptors here all came from a man between 18 and 29 years old in good health.

A few counts support this clone. The genes are TRBV28 and TRBJ2-1; 11 bases agree with TRBD2. Germline trimming cut 6 bases from V and 1 base from J; bases unmatched to any gene: 8. The CDR3 covers 17 residues. Germline V lookup: CDR1 MDHEN, CDR2 SYDVKM. The CDR3 region is CASRGTSGPSSYNEQFF. The CDR3 nucleotides read TGTGCCAGCAGAGGGACTAGCGGACCTTCTTCCTACAATGAGCAGTTCTTC. Variable domain in full (rest from reference TRBV28 and TRBJ2-1): DVKVTQSSRYLVKRTGEKVFLECVQDMDHENMFWYRQDPGLGLRLIYFSYDVKMKEKGDIPEGYSVSREKKERFSLILESASTNQTSMYLCASRGTSGPSSYNEQFFGPGTRLTVL.

This clone was seen more than once but under ten times. The J gene is TRBJ1-1, the V gene TRBV28; 9 nucleotides align to TRBD1. Germline V CDR1 and CDR2: MDHEN, SYDVKM. The V and J ends lost 5 bases and 1 base, in that order; junction bases with no gene match: 5. The CDR3 sequence is 15 residues long. This chain's CDR3 is CASSPQTGGNTEAFF. The CDR3 bases are TGTGCCAGCAGTCCGCAGACAGGGGGGAACACTGAAGCTTTCTTT.

The V gene is TRBV6-5, the J gene TRBJ2-3; TRBD1 agrees at 7 bases. The CDR3 extends over 14 amino acids. The germline CDR1 and CDR2 sequences are MNHEY and SVGAGI. The V gene end was trimmed by 6 bases and the J gene end by 2 bases; junction bases not matched to a gene: 5. The CDR3 here is CASSLDRATDTQYF. Written as DNA, the CDR3 is TGTGCCAGCAGCCTCGACAGGGCCACAGATACGCAGTATTTT.

The genes are TRBV18 and TRBJ2-7; TRBD1 matches 8 bases. Trimming cost V 2 bases and J 6 bases; bases outside gene matches: 3. The CDR3 is 13 residues long. From germline, CDR1 is KGHSH and CDR2 LQKENI. The chain's CDR3 is CASSPSGTGEQYF. In DNA form, the CDR3 reads TGTGCCAGCTCACCAAGTGGGACAGGCGAGCAGTACTTC.

The gene calls are TRBV11-3 and TRBJ2-2, with TRBD2 matching 11 bases. Germline V gives CDR1 SGHNT, CDR2 YENEEA. With 5 bases clipped from V and 8 bases from J, the junction kept 7 bases outside the gene matches. CDR3 length: 15 amino acids. CDR3 nucleotides: TGTGCCAGCAGCCGGGGGACTAGCGGCAGTGGGGAGCTGTTTTTT. Amino acid sequence: CASSRGTSGSGELFF.